Included here is one TCR beta chain sequence, with context. Original processing notes: Scientists estimated how many nucleated cells there were by amplifying reference gene primers. Here immunoSEQ multiplex PCR was the method, and the copy in TCRdb shows in-frame clones only, minus some. That table supplies the V and J calls and clone size; D and trimming were determined from the DNA. The data contain a few hundred thousand clones, 85% to 90% of them seen just once; the ten biggest clones take up more than 0.7%. This specimen belongs to a study of blood T cell repertoires in COVID-19. Study-level background: There were acute and convalescent COVID-19 samples, and they came from the United States, Italy and Spain.

CDR1 and CDR2 from the germline V gene are SNHLY and FYNNEI. V dropped 0 bases and J dropped 1; count of bases not matched to a gene: 6. This CDR3 is 17 amino acids long. Seattle patients were enrolled while actively infected and followed longitudinally. The chain joins TRBV2 to TRBJ1-1, with 9 bases identical to TRBD1. Sequencing was carried out using peripheral blood. The receptor was isolated from a man between 18 and 35 years old with COVID-19, enrolled during active disease. CDR3 DNA: TGTGCCAGCAGTGAAGCCCTGGGACAGGGAAAGAACACTGAAGCTTTCTTT. Translation gives CASSEALGQGKNTEAFF.